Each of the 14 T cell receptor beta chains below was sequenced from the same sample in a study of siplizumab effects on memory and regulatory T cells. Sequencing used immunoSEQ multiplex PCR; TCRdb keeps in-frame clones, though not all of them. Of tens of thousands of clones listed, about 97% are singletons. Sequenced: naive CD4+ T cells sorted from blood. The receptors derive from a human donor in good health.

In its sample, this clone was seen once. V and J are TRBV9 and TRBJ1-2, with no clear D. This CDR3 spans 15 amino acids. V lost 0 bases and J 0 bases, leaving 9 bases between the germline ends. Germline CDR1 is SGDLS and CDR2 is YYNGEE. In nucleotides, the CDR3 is TGTGCCAGCAGCGTAGGTGGGCGGGCTAACTATGGCTACACCTTC. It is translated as CASSVGGRANYGYTF.

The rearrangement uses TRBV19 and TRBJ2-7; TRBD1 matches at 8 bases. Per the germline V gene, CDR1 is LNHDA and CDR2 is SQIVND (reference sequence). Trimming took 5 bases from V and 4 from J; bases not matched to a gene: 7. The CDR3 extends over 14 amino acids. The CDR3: CASSSLTGAYEQYF. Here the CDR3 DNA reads TGTGCCAGTAGTTCCCTGACAGGGGCTTACGAGCAGTACTTC.

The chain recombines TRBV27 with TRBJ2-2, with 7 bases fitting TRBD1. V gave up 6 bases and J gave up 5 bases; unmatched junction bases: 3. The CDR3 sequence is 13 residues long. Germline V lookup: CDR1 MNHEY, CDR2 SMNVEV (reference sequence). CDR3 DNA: TGTGCCAGCAGACCGACAGGGACCGGGGAGCTGTTTTTT. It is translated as CASRPTGTGELFF.

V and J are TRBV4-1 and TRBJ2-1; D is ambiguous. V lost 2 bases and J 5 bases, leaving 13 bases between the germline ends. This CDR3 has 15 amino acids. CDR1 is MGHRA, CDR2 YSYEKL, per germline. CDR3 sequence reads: CASSQYGHPDNEQFF. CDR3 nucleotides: TGCGCCAGCAGCCAATACGGCCACCCTGACAATGAGCAGTTCTTC.

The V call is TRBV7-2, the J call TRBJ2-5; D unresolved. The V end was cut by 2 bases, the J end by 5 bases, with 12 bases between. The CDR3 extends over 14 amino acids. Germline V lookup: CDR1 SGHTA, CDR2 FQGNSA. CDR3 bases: TGTGCCAGCAGCTTAAATCTAGTGGGGGAGACCCAGTACTTC. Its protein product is CASSLNLVGETQYF.

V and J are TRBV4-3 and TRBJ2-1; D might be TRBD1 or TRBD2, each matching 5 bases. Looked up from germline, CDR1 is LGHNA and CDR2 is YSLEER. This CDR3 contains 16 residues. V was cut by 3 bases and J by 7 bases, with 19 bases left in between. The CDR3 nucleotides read TGCGCCAGCAGCCACCCTGGGAAGGGGCCGGGGAATGAGCAGTTCTTC. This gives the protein CASSHPGKGPGNEQFF.

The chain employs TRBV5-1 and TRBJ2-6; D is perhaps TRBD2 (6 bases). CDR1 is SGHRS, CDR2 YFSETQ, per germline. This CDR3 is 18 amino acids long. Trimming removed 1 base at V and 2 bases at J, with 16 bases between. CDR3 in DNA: TGCGCCAGCAGCTTGCCGGCGACTAGTTTGACTGGGGCCAACGTCCTGACTTTC. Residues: CASSLPATSLTGANVLTF. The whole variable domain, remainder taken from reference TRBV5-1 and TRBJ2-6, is KAGVTQTPRYLIKTRGQQVTLSCSPISGHRSVSWYQQTPGQGLQFLFEYFSETQRNKGNFPGRFSGRQFSNSRSEMNVSTLELGDSALYLCASSLPATSLTGANVLTFGAGSRLTVL.

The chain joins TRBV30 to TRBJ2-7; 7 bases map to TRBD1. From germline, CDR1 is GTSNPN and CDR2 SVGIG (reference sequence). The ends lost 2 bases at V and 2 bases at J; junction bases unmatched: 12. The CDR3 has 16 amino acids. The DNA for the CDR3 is TGTGCCTGGAGTCTCTCCCCCGACAGGGCCGCCTACGAGCAGTACTTC. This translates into CAWSLSPDRAAYEQYF.

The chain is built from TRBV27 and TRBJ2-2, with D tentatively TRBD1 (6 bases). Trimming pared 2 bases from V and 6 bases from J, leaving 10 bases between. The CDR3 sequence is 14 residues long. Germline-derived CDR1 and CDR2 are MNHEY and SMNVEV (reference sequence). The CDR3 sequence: CASSLDRFPGELFF. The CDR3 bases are TGTGCCAGCAGTTTAGACAGGTTCCCCGGGGAGCTGTTTTTT.

The CDR3 sequence: CASSLAAGQETQYF. The CDR3 coding sequence is TGTGCCAGCAGCTTGGCTGCGGGGCAAGAGACCCAGTACTTC. The V gene is TRBV5-4, the J gene TRBJ2-5; a weak D match, TRBD2 (6 bases). The CDR3 spans 14 residues. V dropped 0 bases and J dropped 2 bases, with 8 bases sitting between them. The germline gives CDR1 SGHNT, CDR2 YYREEE (reference sequence).

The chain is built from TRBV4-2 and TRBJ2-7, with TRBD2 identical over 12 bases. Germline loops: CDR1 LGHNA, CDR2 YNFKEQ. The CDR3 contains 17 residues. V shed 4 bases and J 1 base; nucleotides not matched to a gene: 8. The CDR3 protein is CASSPTSGRFGSYEQYF. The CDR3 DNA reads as TGTGCCAGCAGCCCAACTAGCGGGAGGTTCGGTTCCTACGAGCAGTACTTC.

The CDR3 is CASTHPRQGNTEAFF. The CDR3 DNA is TGTGCCAGCACTCACCCACGGCAGGGCAACACTGAAGCTTTCTTT. This sequence joins TRBV11-3 and TRBJ1-1; D is perhaps TRBD1 (5 bases). The V and J ends lost 7 bases and 2 bases respectively, with 17 bases between them. CDR3 length: 15 amino acids. Germline CDR1 is SGHNT and CDR2 is YENEEA.

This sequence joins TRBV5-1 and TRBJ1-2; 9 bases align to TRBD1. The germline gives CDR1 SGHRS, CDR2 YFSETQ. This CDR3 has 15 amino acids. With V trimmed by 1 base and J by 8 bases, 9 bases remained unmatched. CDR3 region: CASSLISGTGSGYTF. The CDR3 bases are TGCGCCAGCAGCTTGATTTCGGGGACAGGGTCCGGCTACACCTTC. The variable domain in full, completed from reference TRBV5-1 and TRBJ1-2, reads KAGVTQTPRYLIKTRGQQVTLSCSPISGHRSVSWYQQTPGQGLQFLFEYFSETQRNKGNFPGRFSGRQFSNSRSEMNVSTLELGDSALYLCASSLISGTGSGYTFGSGTRLTVV.

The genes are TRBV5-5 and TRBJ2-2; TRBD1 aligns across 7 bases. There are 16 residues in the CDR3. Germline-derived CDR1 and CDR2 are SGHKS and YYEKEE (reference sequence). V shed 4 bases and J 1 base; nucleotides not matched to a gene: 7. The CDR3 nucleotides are TGTGCCAGCAGCCCGTCGGGACAGAAGAACACCGGGGAGCTGTTTTTT. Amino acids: CASSPSGQKNTGELFF.